Listed below are T cell receptor beta chains from one sample, sequenced in a study of CD8 T cells in ankylosing spondylitis. Each CDR3 protein gets one entry after TCRdb re-called the 5' RACE reads with MiXCR. Among about 42,000 distinct CDR3 sequences, roughly 2.5% were seen once, and the ten largest hold about 4.5%. Input material: blood, either unsorted or a sorted T cell fraction (not recorded which). The receptors come from a male donor with ankylosing spondylitis or in good health (not recorded which). Each CDR3 is given with its conserved first and last residue. A D gene is named only where the DNA matches it firmly. Not all rows give a size; the values are once, few, many and, for expanded clones, a class.

j_call	v_call	d_call	clone_size	cdr3_aa	cdr3_nt
TRBJ2-1	TRBV9	TRBD2	many	CASSPIPSGSNEQFF	TGTGCCAGCAGCCCTATCCCTAGCGGGAGTAATGAGCAGTTCTTC
TRBJ2-3	TRBV9	NA	many	CASSAGLSTDTQYF	TGTGCCAGCAGCGCTGGACTTTCCACAGATACGCAGTATTTT
TRBJ2-7	TRBV9	NA	once	CASSVGTLFYEQYF	TGTGCCAGCAGCGTAGGTACTCTTTTCTACGAGCAGTACTTC
TRBJ2-7	TRBV9	TRBD2	many	CASSPPGSGRGAYEQYF	TGTGCCAGCAGCCCCCCAGGGAGCGGGAGAGGTGCTTACGAGCAGTACTTC
TRBJ1-4	TRBV9	TRBD1	many	CASSATGLGEKLFF	TGTGCCAGCAGCGCGACAGGGTTGGGTGAAAAACTGTTTTTT
TRBJ2-5	TRBV9	NA	many	CASSVNPSETQYF	TGTGCCAGCAGCGTAAACCCGAGCGAGACCCAGTACTTC
TRBJ1-1	TRBV9	NA	many	CASSPPGGATEAFF	TGTGCCAGCAGCCCCCCTGGGGGAGCCACTGAAGCTTTCTTT
TRBJ2-2	TRBV9	NA	many	CASSYIPGGELFF	TGTGCCAGCAGCTACATACCGGGGGGGGAGCTGTTTTTT
TRBJ2-7	TRBV9	NA	many	CASSVTPGSYEQYF	TGTGCCAGCAGCGTAACCCCCGGGTCCTACGAGCAGTACTTC
TRBJ2-1	TRBV9	NA	many	CASSGFSYNEQFF	TGTGCCAGCAGCGGTTTCTCCTACAATGAGCAGTTCTTC
TRBJ1-5	TRBV9	NA	many	CASSVSGAFNQPQHF	TGTGCCAGCAGCGTATCAGGGGCCTTCAATCAGCCCCAGCATTTT
TRBJ2-5	TRBV9	NA	many	CASSALADLQETQYF	TGTGCCAGCAGCGCATTAGCGGACCTCCAAGAGACCCAGTACTTC
TRBJ2-3	TRBV21-1	NA	many	CASSKRIGLACVDTQYF	TGTGCCAGCAGCAAACGGATCGGACTAGCGTGTGTAGATACGCAGTATTTT
TRBJ2-3	TRBV9	NA	many	CASNSGRPSTDTQYF	TGTGCCAGCAATAGCGGAAGACCTAGCACAGATACGCAGTATTTT
TRBJ1-2	TRBV9	TRBD1	many	CASSATDRGHGYTF	TGTGCCAGCAGCGCTACGGACAGGGGGCATGGCTACACCTTC
TRBJ2-1	TRBV23-1	NA	few	CASSQSADGCNEQFF	TGCGCCAGCAGTCAATCGGCCGACGGCTGCAATGAGCAGTTCTTC
TRBJ2-2	TRBV9	NA	many	CASSGAPLASGELFF	TGTGCCAGCAGCGGGGCCCCACTTGCATCCGGGGAGCTGTTTTTT
TRBJ2-7	TRBV9	NA	medium-sized	CASSGSGYEQYF	TGTGCCAGCAGCGGATCGGGCTACGAGCAGTACTTC
TRBJ1-2	TRBV9	TRBD1	many	CASSASPGTGGYGYTF	TGTGCCAGCAGCGCCTCCCCCGGGACAGGGGGCTATGGCTACACCTTC
TRBJ1-1	TRBV9	NA	few	CASSATPLKSTEAFF	TGTGCCAGCAGCGCTACACCCCTCAAGAGCACTGAAGCTTTCTTT
TRBJ2-7	TRBV9	TRBD2	many	CASSVESGSTYEQYF	TGTGCCAGCAGCGTAGAGAGCGGGAGCACCTACGAGCAGTACTTC
TRBJ2-3	TRBV9	TRBD2	many	CASSTSGRAVDTQYF	TGTGCCAGCAGCACGAGCGGGAGGGCCGTAGATACGCAGTATTTT
TRBJ1-2	TRBV9	TRBD1	many	CASSKGTGGEGYGYTF	TGTGCCAGCAGCAAGGGGACAGGGGGCGAAGGGTATGGCTACACCTTC
TRBJ2-1	TRBV9	NA	many	CASSVPGDNEQFF	TGTGCCAGCAGCGTCCCAGGGGACAATGAGCAGTTCTTC
TRBJ2-2	TRBV9	TRBD1	many	CASSPHRGLDTGELFF	TGTGCCAGCAGCCCACATAGGGGGCTGGACACCGGGGAGCTGTTTTTT
TRBJ1-1	TRBV9	NA	many	CASSVGSDTEAFF	TGTGCCAGCAGCGTAGGCTCGGACACTGAAGCTTTCTTT
TRBJ2-1	TRBV9	NA	many	CASSTPPNNEQFF	TGTGCCAGCAGCACCCCCCCCAACAATGAGCAGTTCTTC
TRBJ1-1	TRBV9	NA	many	CASSAGTAVEAFF	TGTGCCAGCAGCGCAGGGACGGCGGTTGAAGCTTTCTTT
TRBJ2-7	TRBV9	NA	many	CASSVDPLPSRYEQYF	TGTGCCAGCAGCGTAGACCCCCTCCCCTCTAGGTACGAGCAGTACTTC
TRBJ2-1	TRBV9	TRBD2	many	CASSTTADSGRLGEQFF	TGTGCCAGCAGCACTACCGCGGATAGCGGGAGGCTTGGTGAGCAGTTCTTC
TRBJ1-4	TRBV29-1	NA	many	CSVGSPTNEKLFF	TGCAGCGTCGGATCTCCAACTAATGAAAAACTGTTTTTT
TRBJ2-3	TRBV9	NA	medium-sized	CASNPGTDTQYF	TGTGCCAGCAACCCCGGCACAGATACGCAGTATTTT
TRBJ1-2	TRBV9	TRBD1	many	CASSGTQGRYGYTF	TGTGCCAGCAGCGGGACACAGGGGCGGTATGGCTACACCTTC
TRBJ2-5	TRBV9	NA	few	CASSAGPGETQYF	TGTGCCAGCAGCGCGGGACCGGGGGAGACCCAGTACTTC
TRBJ2-2	TRBV9	NA	many	CASSVAPRRENTGELFF	TGTGCCAGCAGCGTAGCCCCGCGGCGGGAGAACACCGGGGAGCTGTTTTTT
TRBJ2-7	TRBV9	NA	many	CASSEQLGKYEQYF	TGTGCCAGCAGCGAGCAACTGGGGAAATACGAGCAGTACTTC
TRBJ2-5	TRBV9	NA	many	CASSRSSFEETQYF	TGTGCCAGCAGCCGCAGCAGCTTCGAAGAGACCCAGTACTTC
TRBJ2-5	TRBV9	TRBD1	many	CASSDSTGAQETQYF	TGTGCCAGCAGCGACTCGACAGGGGCCCAAGAGACCCAGTACTTC
TRBJ2-3	TRBV9	NA	many	CASSVAPPDTQYF	TGTGCCAGCAGCGTAGCCCCACCAGATACGCAGTATTTT
TRBJ2-7	TRBV9	NA	many	CASSASSGYEQYF	TGTGCCAGCAGCGCCAGTAGCGGCTACGAGCAGTACTTC
TRBJ2-5	TRBV9	NA	many	CASSRGSLSEGETQYF	TGTGCCAGCAGCAGAGGGTCTTTGAGCGAGGGAGAGACCCAGTACTTC
TRBJ1-1	TRBV9	NA	many	CASTFQAGPNTEAFF	TGTGCCAGCACCTTCCAGGCAGGGCCGAACACTGAAGCTTTCTTT
TRBJ2-7	TRBV9	TRBD1	many	CASSVDTGGYEQYF	TGTGCCAGCAGCGTAGATACAGGGGGGTACGAGCAGTACTTC
TRBJ2-3	TRBV9	NA	many	CASSVGQWEGDTQYF	TGTGCCAGCAGCGTGGGACAGTGGGAGGGAGATACGCAGTATTTT
TRBJ2-1	TRBV9	NA	many	CASSSRGSSYNEQFF	TGTGCCAGCTCTAGTAGGGGGAGCTCCTACAATGAGCAGTTCTTC
TRBJ2-7	TRBV9	TRBD1	many	CASSLDPGQTYEQYF	TGTGCCAGCAGCCTTGACCCGGGACAGACCTACGAGCAGTACTTC
TRBJ2-7	TRBV9	TRBD1	many	CASSARQGSYEQYF	TGTGCCAGCAGCGCCAGACAGGGGTCCTACGAGCAGTACTTC
TRBJ1-2	TRBV9	NA	many	CASSVRDSEGYTF	TGTGCCAGCAGCGTACGAGATTCAGAGGGCTACACCTTC
TRBJ2-3	TRBV9	NA	many	CASSVVGKGTDTQYF	TGTGCCAGCAGCGTAGTCGGTAAGGGCACAGATACGCAGTATTTT
TRBJ2-5	TRBV9	TRBD1	many	CASSVRTGSETQYF	TGTGCCAGCAGCGTAAGGACAGGGTCAGAGACCCAGTACTTC
TRBJ2-3	TRBV9	TRBD2	many	CASSVASSGRHKDTQYF	TGTGCCAGCAGCGTAGCTTCTAGCGGGAGGCATAAAGATACGCAGTATTTT
TRBJ2-1	TRBV9	NA	many	CASSVGGVNEQFF	TGTGCCAGCAGCGTAGGCGGGGTCAATGAGCAGTTCTTC
TRBJ2-2	TRBV9	TRBD2	many	CASSVEPAGKNTGELFF	TGTGCCAGCAGCGTAGAACCAGCGGGGAAGAACACCGGGGAGCTGTTTTTT
TRBJ1-5	TRBV9	NA	many	CASSVSMDQPQHF	TGTGCCAGCAGCGTCTCCATGGATCAGCCCCAGCATTTT
TRBJ2-7	TRBV9	TRBD2	many	CASSPPAGHYEQYF	TGTGCCAGCAGCCCCCCAGCGGGGCACTACGAGCAGTACTTC
TRBJ2-5	TRBV9	NA	many	CASSVGGLQETQYF	TGTGCCAGCAGCGTAGGTGGGCTACAAGAGACCCAGTACTTC
TRBJ2-7	TRBV9	TRBD2	many	CASSVAPGGGYEQYF	TGTGCCAGCAGCGTAGCCCCGGGGGGAGGATACGAGCAGTACTTC
TRBJ2-7	TRBV9	TRBD2	NA	CASSVSGTSWEQYF	TGTGCCAGCAGCGTAAGCGGGACCTCGTGGGAGCAGTACTTC
TRBJ1-1	TRBV9	NA	many	CASSVQGSGNTEAFF	TGTGCCAGCAGCGTACAGGGGTCGGGGAACACTGAAGCTTTCTTT
TRBJ2-5	TRBV9	NA	few	CASSVQGSETQYF	TGTGCCAGCAGCGTACAGGGGTCCGAGACCCAGTACTTC